Below, 22 T cell receptor beta chains from the same sample are listed, as sequenced in a study of CD8 T cells in ankylosing spondylitis. Study-wide points: About 8 highly homologous variants made up a TCR beta motif, and this motif appeared characteristic of ankylosing spondylitis blood.

MiXCR, applied by TCRdb to the 5' RACE reads, yields one record per CDR3 protein. This sample has approximately 400,000 distinct CDR3 sequences, with 20% to 30% found just once. Antigen specificity for these receptors is unknown. The sequencing sample was made of blood, either unsorted or a sorted T cell fraction (not recorded which). These receptors were obtained from a male donor with ankylosing spondylitis.

Notes on this clonotype: The CDR3 carries no conserved terminal phenylalanine or tryptophan, so it likely arises from a read error. The chain recombines TRBV29-1 with TRBJ2-3; the D gene is possibly TRBD1 (6 bases). Trimming pared 8 bases from V and 1 base from J, leaving 13 bases between. The CDR3 runs 13 residues. CDR1 and CDR2 (germline): SQVTM, ANQGSEA. The DNA for the CDR3 is TGCAGCACTCGGACAGACGGCACAGATACGCAGTATTTA. Translated: CSTRTDGTDTQYL.

This clonotype has just a few counts. J is TRBJ1-1 and V is TRBV7-9; 10 bases align to TRBD1. This CDR3 is 16 amino acids long. J gave up 2 bases and V 5 bases, and 8 bases lay outside the gene matches. Germline CDR1 is SEHNR and CDR2 is FQNEAQ (reference sequence). CDR3 nucleotides: TGTGCCAGCAGCCCTTGGACAGGGGGACTCAACACTGAAGCTTTCTTT. Its translation is CASSPWTGGLNTEAFF.

The chain combines TRBV3-1 with TRBJ2-2, with D possibly TRBD2 on 5 matching bases. Trimming removed 4 bases at V and 4 bases at J, with 19 bases between. Germline V CDR1 and CDR2: LGHDT, YNNKEL (reference sequence). The CDR3 contains 17 residues. CDR3 bases: TGTGCCAGCAGCCTCCTCGTTGCTACTAGTTTCACCGGGGAGCTGTTTTTT. Translated, it gives CASSLLVATSFTGELFF. Full variable domain (remainder filled in from reference TRBV3-1 and TRBJ2-2): DTAVSQTPKYLVTQMGNDKSIKCEQNLGHDTMYWYKQDSKKFLKIMFSYNNKELIINETVPNRFSPKSPDKAHLNLHINSLELGDSAVYFCASSLLVATSFTGELFFGEGSRLTVL.

Turning to this clonotype: Mismatch with germline at one junction end may stem from a read error. The rearrangement links TRBV7-9 to TRBJ1-2; D gene uncertain. From germline, CDR1 is SEHNR and CDR2 FQNEAQ (reference sequence). The CDR3 extends over 12 amino acids. DNA for the CDR3: TGTGCCGGCAGTGGTTTCAACTATGGCTACACCTTC. This sequence encodes CAGSGFNYGYTF.

This sequence joins TRBV3-1 and TRBJ2-1; D not resolved. The length of the CDR3 is 12 residues. Germline CDR1 and CDR2: LGHDT and YNNKEL (reference sequence). Trimming pared 4 bases from V and 9 bases from J, leaving 10 bases between. CDR3 DNA sequence: TGTGCCAGCAGCCGAAGTGGCGTTGAGCAGTTCTTC. It yields the protein CASSRSGVEQFF.

There are a few counts of this clonotype. The chain uses TRBV12-3 or TRBV12-4 and TRBJ2-1; maybe TRBD2 (6 bases). This CDR3 comprises 13 residues. The ends were cut back, 6 bases at V and 5 bases at J, with 11 bases in the middle. The CDR3 loop reads CASRTRTNNEQFF. DNA of the CDR3: TGTGCCAGCAGAACACGGACTAACAATGAGCAGTTCTTC.

This clonotype was seen a handful of times. V is TRBV20-1 and J is TRBJ2-2; 12 bases are a match to TRBD2. Per the germline V gene, CDR1 is DFQATT and CDR2 is SNEGSKA (reference sequence). J lost 0 bases, V lost 0 bases, and 11 bases had no gene match. The CDR3 length is 20 residues. In nucleotides, the CDR3 is TGCAGTGCTAGAGATCACTACGGACTAGCGGGAAGGTCGAACACCGGGGAGCTGTTTTTT. Protein: CSARDHYGLAGRSNTGELFF.

This clonotype has only a few counts. The chain links TRBV7-2 to TRBJ2-5, with 11 positions matching TRBD2. The trim removed 4 bases at V and 2 bases at J, leaving 6 bases unmatched. The CDR3 length is 16 residues. Germline values: CDR1 SGHTA, CDR2 FQGNSA. The CDR3: CASSSLAGVVQETQYF. In DNA form, the CDR3 reads TGTGCCAGCAGCTCACTAGCGGGAGTAGTTCAAGAGACCCAGTACTTC.

In its sample, this clonotype was seen a few times. V gene TRBV7-8 combines with J gene TRBJ2-1; 12 bases align to TRBD2. This CDR3 comprises 15 residues. The V segment lost 2 bases and the J segment 7 bases; nucleotides outside the gene matches: 3. Germline CDR1 SGHVS, CDR2 FQNEAQ. The CDR3 DNA follows: TGTGCCAGCAGCTTAAAGACTAGCGGGAGAAATGAGCAGTTCTTC. Translation gives CASSLKTSGRNEQFF. Using reference TRBV7-8 and TRBJ2-1 for the parts outside the CDR3, the full variable domain is GAGVSQSPRYKVAKRGQDVALRCDPISGHVSLFWYQQALGQGPEFLTYFQNEAQLDKSGLPSDRFFAERPEGSVSTLKIQRTQQEDSAVYLCASSLKTSGRNEQFFGPGTRLTVL.

V usage is TRBV4-2 and J usage is TRBJ2-3; D uncertain. Trimming pared 4 bases from V and 6 bases from J, leaving 14 bases between. In germline, CDR1 is LGHNA, CDR2 YNFKEQ. This CDR3 contains 14 residues. The CDR3 region has the DNA TGTGCCAGCAGCCGGGTAGGGCCTGGGGATACGCAGTATTTT. It is translated as CASSRVGPGDTQYF.

A word on this clonotype: The CDR3 does not end in the conserved phenylalanine or tryptophan, so this is likely a read error. This sequence joins TRBV12-3 or TRBV12-4 and TRBJ2-7; D may be TRBD1 or TRBD2 (6 bases each). The CDR3 runs to 14 residues. The V end lost 2 bases, the J end lost 3 bases, and 11 bases lay between the germline ends. CDR3 DNA sequence: TGTGCCAGCAGTTTAAAGGGGGGCGTCTACGAGCAGTACTAC. Amino acid sequence: CASSLKGGVYEQYY.

The rearrangement uses TRBV20-1 and TRBJ1-2; 7 bases are shared with TRBD1. The CDR3 has 15 residues. Germline loops: CDR1 DFQATT, CDR2 SNEGSKA (reference sequence). Trimming took 0 bases from V and 4 from J; bases not matched to a gene: 8. The CDR3 DNA sequence: TGCAGTGCTAGAGATCGAAGGGGGCTCCGCTATGGCTACACCTTC. It encodes CSARDRRGLRYGYTF.

This clonotype was seen a few times. The chain recombines TRBV4-2 with TRBJ2-1, with 10 positions matching TRBD2. V was pared by 0 bases and J by 4 bases, with 9 bases of the junction left unmatched. The CDR3 spans 18 residues. Looked up from germline, CDR1 is LGHNA and CDR2 is YNFKEQ. The CDR3 sequence is CASSQEVTSGQNYNEQFF. CDR3 nucleotide sequence: TGTGCCAGCAGCCAAGAGGTGACTAGCGGGCAGAATTACAATGAGCAGTTCTTC.

The V gene is TRBV12-3 or TRBV12-4, the J gene TRBJ2-1; either TRBD1 or TRBD2 may supply D (6 bases each). The ends were cut back, 7 bases at V and 7 bases at J, with 20 bases in the middle. This CDR3 has 15 residues. The CDR3 spells CASTSRGEFENEQFF. Here the CDR3 DNA reads TGTGCCAGCACCTCGAGGGGGGAATTTGAGAATGAGCAGTTCTTC.

This clonotype was picked up a small number of times. One base away lies a much larger clone, so this may be a sequencing read error. The V call is TRBV5-1, the J call TRBJ2-3; weak D call: TRBD1 (6 bases). The CDR3 is 14 residues long. Trimming took off 1 base at V and 3 bases at J, with 9 bases between the two ends. The germline gives CDR1 SGHRS, CDR2 YFSETQ. The CDR3 sequence: CASSLPTGTDTQYF. The DNA for the CDR3 is TGCGCCAGCAGCTTGCCGACAGGTACAGATACGCAGTATTTT.

At least ten counts were recorded for this clonotype. This CDR3 reads CASSQDPGLAGVRSYNEQFF. In DNA form, the CDR3 reads TGCGCCAGCAGCCAAGATCCGGGACTAGCGGGAGTCCGGTCCTACAATGAGCAGTTCTTC. This chain links TRBV4-1 with TRBJ2-1; 14 bases agree with TRBD2. Trimming cost V 0 bases and J 1 base; bases outside gene matches: 8. The CDR3 consists of 20 residues. CDR1 is MGHRA and CDR2 is YSYEKL in the germline V gene.

This clonotype was picked up a small number of times. CDR3 in DNA: TGTGCCAGCAGTATCTTTATCGGGGGGGAGCAGTTCTTC. This codes for CASSIFIGGEQFF. The chain has TRBV12-3 or TRBV12-4 and TRBJ2-1; TRBD2 aligns across 7 bases. Trimming took 5 bases from V and 10 from J; bases not matched to a gene: 8. The CDR3 consists of 13 residues.

This chain joins TRBV18 and TRBJ1-1; possible D gene TRBD1, 6 bases. Per the germline V gene, CDR1 is KGHSH and CDR2 is LQKENI. The CDR3 consists of 14 residues. Trimming shortened V by 5 bases and J by 0 bases, and 10 bases separated the two germline ends. The CDR3 loop is CASSDRTMNTEAFF. For the CDR3, the DNA is TGTGCCAGCTCAGACAGGACTATGAACACTGAAGCTTTCTTT.

The V call is TRBV25-1, the J call TRBJ2-1, with 12 bases lining up with TRBD2. The CDR3 sequence is 16 residues long. The V gene end was trimmed by 5 bases and the J gene end by 7 bases; junction bases not matched to a gene: 9. Germline V gene lookup returns CDR1 MGHDK and CDR2 SYGVNS. The CDR3 loop reads CASSRLAGASGNEQFF. For the CDR3, the DNA is TGTGCCAGCAGTCGACTAGCGGGAGCCTCAGGAAATGAGCAGTTCTTC.

The chain joins TRBV6-1 to TRBJ2-5, with D hard to call. Trimming stripped 5 bases from V and 4 bases from J, with 14 bases between. The CDR3 is made up of 14 amino acids. Germline CDR1 is MNHNS and CDR2 is SASEGT. The CDR3 here is CASSPPGRLETQYF. The CDR3 DNA reads as TGTGCCAGCAGTCCACCCGGCAGATTAGAGACCCAGTACTTC.

There are a few counts of this clonotype. The chain employs TRBV7-2 and TRBJ2-3, with D possibly matching TRBD1 (6 bases). Between the trimmed V and J ends, which lost 1 base and 3 bases, there was a span of 11 bases. The CDR3 has 15 residues. CDR1 is SGHTA and CDR2 is FQGNSA in the germline V gene. The CDR3 DNA reads TGTGCCAGCAGCTTAGGTCAGGGGAAGACAGATACGCAGTATTTT. Translation: CASSLGQGKTDTQYF.

The rearrangement links TRBV10-3 to TRBJ2-1; a weak D match, TRBD2 (6 bases). Germline V gene data show CDR1 as ENHRY and CDR2 as SYGVKD. The V and J ends lost 3 bases and 2 bases respectively, with 11 bases between them. CDR3 length: 15 amino acids. The CDR3 here is CAISDAGRPYNEQFF. The CDR3 DNA is TGTGCCATCAGTGACGCGGGGAGGCCCTACAATGAGCAGTTCTTC.